The clone carrying this T cell receptor (beta chain) has just a few counts. V lost 5 bases and J lost 5, with 19 bases in between. Germline CDR1 SGHTA, CDR2 FQGTGA. The CDR3 has 16 residues. The data were taken from a study of T cells in Graves' hyperthyroidism and ophthalmopathy. For ophthalmopathy patients, the Clinical Activity Score was at least 3 and the NOSPECS grade at least 4; duration was under 3 months. Researchers barred patients who had uncontrolled infection, other autoimmune disease, pregnancy or lactation. TCR beta CDR3 sequences were amplified from RNA transcripts. The HTBI primer set served for first-round RT-PCR of the TCR CDR3. Each CDR3 protein is one row after TCRdb ran MiXCR on the multiplex PCR reads. The sample yields 500,000 to 650,000 distinct CDR3 sequences, about 20% seen once.

The rearrangement uses TRBV7-3 and TRBJ2-1; D might be TRBD1 (5 bases). The source material was blood. The receptor comes from a man aged 40-49 years with Graves' ophthalmopathy. CDR3 sequence reads: CASSPSLIRTNNEQFF. CDR3 DNA: TGTGCCAGCAGCCCATCCTTGATTCGGACAAACAATGAGCAGTTCTTC. Full variable domain (missing parts from reference TRBV7-3 and TRBJ2-1): GAGVSQTPSNKVTEKGKYVELRCDPISGHTALYWYRQSLGQGPEFLIYFQGTGAADDSGLPNDRFFAVRPEGSVSTLKIQRTERGDSAVYLCASSPSLIRTNNEQFFGPGTRLTVL.